The entry below describes one T cell receptor beta chain. The antigen remains undetermined. This entry comes from a study of PD-1 blockade in classical Hodgkin lymphoma. Study-wide results and caveats: Similar baseline diversity was found in complete responders and newly diagnosed patients. Whatever underlies the repertoire differences (possibly disease activity or prior therapy) remains undefined.

Every patient experienced relapse after autologous stem cell transplantation, and brentuximab vedotin exposure varied. Repertoires were generated with immunoSEQ multiplex PCR, while TCRdb's copy carries only in-frame clones and drops some. The data show about 41,000 clones, with approximately 86% seen just once and 5% to 6.5% held by the top ten. In germline, CDR1 is MNHEY, CDR2 SMNVEV (reference sequence). This CDR3 contains 15 residues. The V end was cut by 10 bases, the J end by 0 bases, with 18 bases between. The chain joins TRBV27 to TRBJ1-1, with D perhaps TRBD1 (6 bases). The sample in question was peripheral blood mononuclear cells (PBMCs), obtained before the second cycle of nivolumab. This clonotype was obtained from a human donor with classical Hodgkin lymphoma. CDR3 region: CATLATGPMNTEAFF. The CDR3 nucleotides are TGTGCCACCCTTGCGACAGGACCTATGAACACTGAAGCTTTCTTT.